The clone carrying this T cell receptor (beta chain) occurred once. The record originates from a study of long-term antiretroviral therapy in people with HIV. Running of the v3.0 immunoSEQ assay took place at survey level. Sequencing was performed with immunoSEQ multiplex PCR; in TCRdb, only in-frame clones are kept and a portion is missing. Of 25,000 to 30,000 clones in the sample, 80% to 85% are singletons; the top ten hold less than 7%. Sequenced material: unsorted PBMCs, taken 0.4 years after starting antiretroviral therapy. This sequence originates from a man aged 18 to 29 with HIV.

As DNA, the CDR3 is TGTGCCAGTAGTCCAAGGGTAGCGGGGAGCTCCTACGAGCAGTACTTC. Translating gives CASSPRVAGSSYEQYF. The V call is TRBV19, the J call TRBJ2-7; the match to TRBD2 covers 8 bases. Germline CDR1 is LNHDA and CDR2 is SQIVND (reference sequence). The V gene end was trimmed by 5 bases and the J gene end by 0 bases; junction bases not matched to a gene: 9. The length of the CDR3 is 16 residues.